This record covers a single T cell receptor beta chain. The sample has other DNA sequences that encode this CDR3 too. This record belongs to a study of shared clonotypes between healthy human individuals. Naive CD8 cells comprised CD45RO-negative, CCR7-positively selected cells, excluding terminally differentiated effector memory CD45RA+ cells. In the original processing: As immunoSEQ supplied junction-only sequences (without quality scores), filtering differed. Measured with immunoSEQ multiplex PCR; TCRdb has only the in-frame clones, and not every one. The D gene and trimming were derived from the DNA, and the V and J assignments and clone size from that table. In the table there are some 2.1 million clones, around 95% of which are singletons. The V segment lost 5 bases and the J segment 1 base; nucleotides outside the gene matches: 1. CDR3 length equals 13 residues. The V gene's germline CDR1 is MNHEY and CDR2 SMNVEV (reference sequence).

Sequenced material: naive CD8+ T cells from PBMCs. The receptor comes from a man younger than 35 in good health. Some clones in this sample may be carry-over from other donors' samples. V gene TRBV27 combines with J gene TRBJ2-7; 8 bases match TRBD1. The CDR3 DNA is TGTGCCAGCAGTAGGACAGGGTCCTACGAGCAGTACTTC. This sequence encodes CASSRTGSYEQYF.